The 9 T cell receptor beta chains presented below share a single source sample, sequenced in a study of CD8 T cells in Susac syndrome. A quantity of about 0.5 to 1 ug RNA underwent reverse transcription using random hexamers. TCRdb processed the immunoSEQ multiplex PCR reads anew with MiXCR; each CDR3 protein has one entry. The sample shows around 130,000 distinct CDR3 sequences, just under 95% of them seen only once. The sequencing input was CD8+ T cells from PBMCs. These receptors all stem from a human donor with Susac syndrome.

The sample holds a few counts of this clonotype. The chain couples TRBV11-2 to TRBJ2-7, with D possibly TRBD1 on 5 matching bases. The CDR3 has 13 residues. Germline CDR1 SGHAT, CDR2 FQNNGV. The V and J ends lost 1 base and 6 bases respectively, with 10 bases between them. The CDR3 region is CASSLVQGREQYF. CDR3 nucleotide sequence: TGTGCCAGCAGCTTAGTTCAGGGTCGCGAGCAGTACTTC. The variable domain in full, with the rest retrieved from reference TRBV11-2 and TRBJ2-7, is EAGVAQSPRYKIIEKRQSVAFWCNPISGHATLYWYQQILGQGPKLLIQFQNNGVVDDSQLPKDRFSAERLKGVDSTLKIQPAKLEDSAVYLCASSLVQGREQYFGPGTRLTVT.

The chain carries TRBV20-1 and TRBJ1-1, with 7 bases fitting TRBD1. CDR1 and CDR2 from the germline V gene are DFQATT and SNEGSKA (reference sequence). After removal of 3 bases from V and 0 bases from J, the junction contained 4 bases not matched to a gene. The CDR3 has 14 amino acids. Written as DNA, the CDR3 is TGCAGTGCTAGGGACAGGTACATGAACACTGAAGCTTTCTTT. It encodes CSARDRYMNTEAFF.

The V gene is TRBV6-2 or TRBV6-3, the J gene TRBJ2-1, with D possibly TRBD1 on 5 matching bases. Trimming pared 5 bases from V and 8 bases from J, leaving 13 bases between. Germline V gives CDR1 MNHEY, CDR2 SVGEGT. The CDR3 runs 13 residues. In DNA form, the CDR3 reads TGTGCCAGCAGTAGGGGTACCCAGGATGAGCAGTTCTTC. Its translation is CASSRGTQDEQFF.

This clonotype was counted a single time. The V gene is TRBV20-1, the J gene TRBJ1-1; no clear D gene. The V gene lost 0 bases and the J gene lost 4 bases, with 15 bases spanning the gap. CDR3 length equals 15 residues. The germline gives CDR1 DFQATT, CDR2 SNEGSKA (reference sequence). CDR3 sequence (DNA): TGCAGTGCTAGAGATGGGCATACTGGGAGCACTGAAGCTTTCTTT. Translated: CSARDGHTGSTEAFF.

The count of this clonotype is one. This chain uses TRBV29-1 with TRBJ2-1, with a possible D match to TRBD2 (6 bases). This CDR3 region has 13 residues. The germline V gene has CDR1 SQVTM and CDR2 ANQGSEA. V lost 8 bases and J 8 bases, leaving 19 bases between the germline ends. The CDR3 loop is CSFRDSLLHEQFF. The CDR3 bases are TGCAGCTTCCGGGACTCCCTTTTGCATGAGCAGTTCTTC.

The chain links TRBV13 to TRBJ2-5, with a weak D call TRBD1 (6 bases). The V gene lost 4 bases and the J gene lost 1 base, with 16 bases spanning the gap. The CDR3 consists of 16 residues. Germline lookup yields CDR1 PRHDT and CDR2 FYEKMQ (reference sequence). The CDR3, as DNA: TGTGCCAGCAGCTCCCGCCCCTGGACAGCCCAAGAGACCCAGTACTTC. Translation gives CASSSRPWTAQETQYF.

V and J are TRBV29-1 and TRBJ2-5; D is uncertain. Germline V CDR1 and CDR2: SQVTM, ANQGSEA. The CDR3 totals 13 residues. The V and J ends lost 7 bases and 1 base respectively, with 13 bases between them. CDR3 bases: TGCAGCGCAGGCCCGAACATCCAAGAGACCCAGTACTTC. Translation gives CSAGPNIQETQYF.

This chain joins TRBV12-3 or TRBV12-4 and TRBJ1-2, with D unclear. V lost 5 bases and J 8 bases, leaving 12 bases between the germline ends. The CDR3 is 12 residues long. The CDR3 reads CASSPDPVGYTF. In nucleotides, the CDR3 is TGTGCCAGCAGTCCAGACCCGGTCGGCTACACCTTC.

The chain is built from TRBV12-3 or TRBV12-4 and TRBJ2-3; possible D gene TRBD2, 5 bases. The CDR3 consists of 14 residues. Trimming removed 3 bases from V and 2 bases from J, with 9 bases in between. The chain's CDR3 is CASSFGDYTDTQYF. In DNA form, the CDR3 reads TGTGCCAGCAGTTTCGGGGATTACACAGATACGCAGTATTTT.